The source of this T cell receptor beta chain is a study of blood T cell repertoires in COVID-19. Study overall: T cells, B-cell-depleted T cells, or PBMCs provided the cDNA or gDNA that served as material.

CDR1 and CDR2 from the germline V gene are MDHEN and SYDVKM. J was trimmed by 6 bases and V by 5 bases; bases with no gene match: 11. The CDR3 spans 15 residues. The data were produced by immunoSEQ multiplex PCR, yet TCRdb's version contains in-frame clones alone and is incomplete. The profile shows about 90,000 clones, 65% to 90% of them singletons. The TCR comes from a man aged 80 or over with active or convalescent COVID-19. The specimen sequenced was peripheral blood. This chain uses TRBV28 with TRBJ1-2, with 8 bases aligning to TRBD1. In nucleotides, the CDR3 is TGTGCCAGCAGTGACCGACAGGGGCCACCCCATGGCTACACCTTC. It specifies CASSDRQGPPHGYTF.